This T cell receptor beta chain was recorded in a study of B cell selection in AIRE deficiency (dated by TCRdb to about 2019). Context from the whole study: TCRbeta repertoires of sorted blood CD4+ conventional T cells and regulatory T cells were compared between AIRE-deficient patients and healthy controls. The TCR-sequenced cohort comprised roughly 5 AIRE-deficient APECED patients and roughly 5 healthy control donors.

What the work shows at the level of the full study, not this receptor alone: Approximately 31% of the Treg TCRbeta sequences shared among healthy donors were detected in patient Tconv cells, suggesting that Treg-biased clones are diverted into the Tconv compartment. Among 3,500 to 4,000 shared Treg TCRbeta sequences, 31.6% were shared exclusively by healthy donors and about 9.3% exclusively by patients, which suggests that Treg selection is less efficient in the absence of AIRE. In AIRE-deficient patients, Tconv and Treg cells had TCRBV gene usage, CDR3 length and TCR diversity comparable to those in healthy donors. Only TCRbeta chains were sequenced, and roughly 40% of shared healthy-donor Treg sequences were also present in healthy Tconv cells, possibly due to differing TCRalpha chains. CDR3s were shorter in shared Treg sequences, reflecting a bias toward rearrangements that have few non-templated nucleotide insertions.

TCRbeta chain sequencing was performed with the immunoSEQ platform. Concerning the study's data processing: Roughly 9.9x10^4 distinct in-frame TCRbeta sequences from patients and 130,000 to 150,000 from healthy donors were obtained from pooled conventional T cell repertoires. Treg TCRbeta sequences found in two or more individuals were classed as public, and these public Treg TCRbeta sequences were then looked for in Tconv repertoires. Differences between groups were assessed by Mann-Whitney U tests with Bonferroni-Dunn correction in GraphPad Prism 7.03. TCRdb mirrors the immuneACCESS table, restricted to in-frame sequences. Some clones are absent from its copies; in checked studies, under half trace to an unresolved V gene, and the reason for the others is unknown. V, J and clone size were drawn from that table, and D and trimming were deduced from the DNA. The sample table contains roughly 25,000 clones; only one count was recorded for nearly 97% of them. Clones ranked in the top ten supply roughly 0.26% of the sample.

The CDR3 numbers 15 residues from cysteine through phenylalanine. Only the CDR3 DNA is retained, 45 bases long and in frame from the first base. The V end loses 9 bases and the J end loses 0 bases, and a stretch of 15 bases separates them. Concerning this clone itself: This receptor's antigen is unknown. No much larger clonotype is one base removed from it; base qualities were not supplied.

Conventional CD4 T cells were sorted as CD4+CD127+ cells. The control samples were obtained from healthy donors who were not related to the patients. Tconv and Treg cells for TCRbeta sequencing were sorted on a FACSAria flow cytometer. The sorted cells went into 5-ml round-bottom polystyrene tubes, and the dry cell pellets were then frozen at -80 degrees C until sequencing. Sequencing input: CD4+CD127+ conventional T cells sorted from PBMCs. The chain is encoded by TRBV6-7 joined to TRBJ1-3, with the D gene call left open. TRBV6-7 has ORF status, its function being uncertain. The sequence was obtained from a human donor in good health. The CDR3 here reads CASSTLQCSGNTIYF. The nucleotides read TGTGCCAGTTCCACCTTACAGTGCTCTGGAAACACCATATATTTT.